This T cell receptor beta chain is from a study of graft-versus-host responses after intestinal transplantation. Whole-study context: Grafts were multivisceral, liver-intestinal, or isolated intestinal. Every recipient underwent anti-thymocyte globulin induction, then tacrolimus and steroids for roughly 3 years.

Profiling relied on immunoSEQ multiplex PCR, and the TCRdb table lists in-frame clones only, not all of them. The repertoire holds around 43,000 clones, with 90% to 95% as singletons. Study results and limitations: Early declines in HvG clones that occurred post-transplant were associated with peak circulating GvH clone levels.

The CDR3 length is 16 residues. Germline V gene lookup returns CDR1 SGHAT and CDR2 FQNNGV. With respect to this clone: Antigen unknown.

The receptor comes from a human patient who received an intestinal transplant, so some T cells may come from the graft donor. This rearrangement joins TRBV11-2 to TRBJ2-5; 7 bases agree with TRBD1. With the DNA end fitting TRBJ2-7 better, the J assignment may be wrong. The starting material was PBMCs, obtained 524 days after transplant. CDR3 region: CASSSRQGRASYEQYF. In DNA, the CDR3 is TGTGCCAGCAGCTCACGACAGGGCAGGGCCTCCTACGAGCAGTACTTC.